The source of this T cell receptor (beta chain) is a study of cytomegalovirus exposure and HLA in healthy donors (dated by TCRdb to 2016 to 2017). The study in broad terms: In an earlier analysis of several hundred of the donors, roughly 300 Gb of sequence data and roughly 100 million unique TCR beta sequences from 180 million or so T cells were reported. On average, roughly 200,000 unique TCR beta nucleotide sequences were sequenced per donor among about 400 genotyped donors of the cohort, with about 19% of those sequences being non-productive. In an earlier analysis of over 550 of the donors, high-throughput TCR beta sequencing was used to judge whether each TCR beta V gene segment behaved as functional or pseudogenic. All discovery cohort repertoires had been generated on a single sequencing platform. To predict cytomegalovirus infection status, the study combined high-throughput TCR immunosequencing, statistical association of individual TCRs with disease status, and machine learning. Four to six DR-DQ haplotypes were handled as single units for association and clustering, since linkage in the cohort was strong. Rather than drawing on any new phenotypic data, the later analysis identified candidate immune exposures from TCR beta sequences and the way those sequences occurred across donors. The genetic ancestry cluster associated with self-reported Caucasian donors included 81% of the roughly 380 genotyped donors. A later genetic analysis used genome-wide SNP genotypes for about 65% of the roughly 670 donors, treating that subset as a discovery cohort. The study was designed to test whether signatures of past pathogen exposure could be identified by cataloging public T cell receptors. About 320 gigabases of sequencing data and 78 million or so unique TCR sequences were included in an early release covering 550 to 650 HLA-typed donors. Donor age, sex, ethnicity and CMV serostatus were compiled together with the repertoire data. A later analysis re-examined previously published TCR beta repertoires from around 670 donors and added high-resolution HLA genotyping to investigate patterns of TCR occurrence. Typing coverage varied by locus: roughly 620-640 donors for A, B, C, DRB1 and DQB1; approximately 560 for DQA1; approximately 570 for DPA1; fewer than 480 for DPB1. The T cell repertoires of about 700 subjects were profiled by immunosequencing and related to cytomegalovirus serostatus. A separate validation cohort of over 95 different subjects was used in addition to the approximately 700-subject first cohort. HLA typing included class I and class II loci at four-digit resolution. Findings and caveats that apply to the study as a whole: Correlated functional status among segregating V segments might be attributable to linkage disequilibrium, but an unknown experimental factor could not be ruled out. A later analysis associated about 18,000 TCR beta sequences with specific HLA alleles at a false discovery rate of 0.05. CMV serostatus was the only immune exposure information available for the cohort. The authors suggested that the approach could potentially be generalized to other disease states and immunological phenotypes. Compared with the roughly 670-donor mean, donors in an Asian-associated ancestry cluster had fewer N-insertions in productive TCRs, according to a later genetic analysis. V-gene and J-gene trimming of TCR beta chains was associated with a missense DCLRE1C variant in a later genetic analysis, and the association was replicated in an independent cohort. Because the 87-base-pair reads could not distinguish some IMGT-functional V segments, including TRBV6-2 and TRBV6-3, those segments were excluded. In an earlier analysis of more than 450 of the donors, most TCR beta V segments were observed in productive rearrangements about 87% or about 30% of the time, broadly matching IMGT annotations. The study gave a list of 150 to 200 TCR beta chains associated with cytomegalovirus. A group of highly shared sequence variants was considered likely to be a technical artifact of the sequencing pipeline. Most CMV-associated TCR beta chains appeared to be HLA-restricted in a later analysis, and the HLA associations seemed to be driven largely by CMV exposure. According to a later analysis, parvovirus B19, influenza, CMV and Epstein-Barr virus appeared linked to several top co-occurrence clusters. Because some donors lacked HLA typing at each locus, the association tests relied only on the typed subset. Because counts were too low, under 20 rarely observed V segments, including chromosome 9 orphons, were left out of the earlier analysis of a few hundred of the donors. In this cohort, only TCR beta chains were sequenced, and detectable features were limited by the absence of alpha or paired-chain data. Strong co-occurrence of HLA alleles, especially DR and DQ, made assigning TCR associations to individual alleles difficult. Presence/absence analyses assumed roughly uniform sequencing depth across donors, an assumption that may not hold. Three of the identified cytomegalovirus-associated TCR beta chains were confirmed in vitro to be specific for cytomegalovirus antigens. In both the original and validation cohorts, the classifier was reported to diagnose cytomegalovirus status with high specificity and sensitivity. In a later analysis, the rate of TCR association differed among HLA loci, with DRB1 alleles having the most associated TCRs and HLA-C alleles having the fewest. Across donors, most TCR sequences were observed very rarely, whereas some public TCRs were present in many individuals. A further reported finding was that TCR beta sequences accurately predicted the HLA-A and HLA-B alleles for most subjects in the first cohort. In a later analysis, HLA-associated TCR beta chains were found to be more clonally expanded and to have lower generation probabilities than equally common non-associated chains.

The cohort comprised 710 or so healthy bone marrow donors. Cohort members were all nominally healthy when sampled, although unrecorded immune exposures were likely present. The donor was CMV seronegative and was included in the group of a few hundred seronegative cohort members. A peripheral blood sample was provided by each donor, and peripheral blood mononuclear cells were used for TCR beta sequencing. The Qiagen DNeasy Blood Extraction Kit was used to extract genomic DNA from the blood cell samples. A remark on this clone: Its cognate antigen has yet to be identified. Base qualities are not at hand, and no much larger clone is one base apart.

V is cut by 4 bases and J by 0 bases, and the space between the germline ends is 16 bases. Reading from cysteine to phenylalanine, the CDR3 counts 16 amino acids. This entry keeps only the CDR3 DNA: 48 bases, framed from base 1. The germline V gene yields ENHRY for CDR1 and SYGVKD for CDR2. Library preparation used the immunoSEQ multiplex PCR assay. The multiplex PCR relied on a mix of 60 forward primers for TCR Vbeta segments and 13 reverse primers for TCR Jbeta segments. The CDR3 region of rearranged TCR beta genes was amplified from genomic DNA by a multiplex PCR assay. The amplified TCR beta libraries were sequenced on the Illumina HiSeq System as 87-base-pair reads. On the study's bioinformatics: A later analysis counted approximately 74 million unique TCR beta chains across the approximately 700 repertoires, and about 10 million of these chains were shared by at least two donors. To remove PCR and sequencing errors, raw reads were error-corrected and collapsed into unique sequences using a nearest-neighbor algorithm that merged closely related sequences. CDR3 sequences were aligned to IMGT reference sequences to assign V, D and J gene segments. For a sequence to be retained, a match of at least six nucleotides was required to both a V gene segment and a J gene segment. Rearrangements were called productive when the CDR3 lacked stop codons and stayed in frame with V and J; all others were non-productive. CDR3 was defined by IMGT convention, running from the second conserved V-encoded cysteine to the conserved J-encoded phenylalanine. The earlier analysis of about 640 of the donors excluded any sequence lacking an unambiguous match to a single V gene segment. In an earlier analysis of some 590 of the donors, V segments were called functional above 56.7% productive rearrangements and were called segregating when the between-donor standard deviation exceeded 5%. A statistical classification framework was developed to diagnose cytomegalovirus status using the catalog of TCR beta chain sequences. V and J gene assignment, in a later analysis, came from comparing TCR nucleotide sequences with IMGT/GENE-DB human TR gene sequences. A later analysis assigned CDR3 sequences and most-parsimonious VDJ recombination scenarios with the TCRdist pipeline. A later analysis defined each TCR beta chain by its CDR3 amino acid sequence plus V-gene family, and excluded reads lacking a unique V-gene family. To address suspected cross-contamination and a sequencing artifact, a later analysis removed some 620 highly shared, low-generation-probability nucleotide sequences. For each public chain, a later analysis derived a clonal expansion index from normalized ranks of inferred template counts within each repertoire. In a later analysis, generation probabilities were computed using a VDJ recombination model fitted to out-of-frame rearrangements, and the results were checked against IGoR. In a later analysis, hypergeometric tests were used to score TCR-TCR, TCR-HLA and TCR-CMV co-occurrence, with a repertoire-size bias correction applied to TCR pairs. To estimate false discovery rates, a later analysis permuted the HLA or CMV assignments 20 times. A later analysis grouped co-occurring TCRs with DBSCAN, adding TCRdist sequence similarity when clustering within HLA-allele-positive subsets. Repertoires with fewer than 30,000 or more than 120,000 public chains, plus five repertoires with anomalous nucleotide sharing, were excluded from co-occurrence clustering. What TCRdb holds here is the immuneACCESS table cut down to in-frame rearrangements. Part of the clones is not present; checked against another copy, under half of the missing clones reflect an unresolved V gene, and the others are unexplained. The DNA gave D and trimming, while V, J and clone size come from that table. For this sample there are under 200,000 clones; 86% appear just once. Around 0.34% of the sample is held by the ten biggest clonotypes.

The V gene is TRBV10-3 and the J gene is TRBJ2-7; the D gene is perhaps TRBD2, on 7 matching bases. This TCR came from a woman under 40 in good health and CMV-seronegative. Sample: PBMCs. CDR3 reads: CAISGAGAGISYEQYF. The DNA sequence follows: TGTGCCATCAGTGGTGCGGGGGCGGGAATCTCCTACGAGCAGTACTTC.